These 27 T cell receptor beta chains share one sample of origin, sequenced in a study of cytomegalovirus exposure and HLA in healthy donors. The PCR was carried out with 60 Vbeta primers and 13 Jbeta primers. Here immunoSEQ multiplex PCR was the method, and the copy in TCRdb shows in-frame clones only, minus some. The repertoire holds approximately 190,000 clones, roughly 80% seen once, with more than 6% in the top ten. The source material was PBMCs. Receptors were obtained from a man aged 40-49 years in good health and CMV-seropositive.

The V and J genes are TRBV6-6 and TRBJ1-4, with a weak D call TRBD1 (6 bases). Germline V CDR1 and CDR2: MNHNY, SVGAGI (reference sequence). The CDR3 is made up of 14 amino acids. V lost 5 bases, J lost 6 bases, and 13 bases lay in between. This CDR3 is CASSHRVGDEKLFF. CDR3 in DNA: TGTGCCAGCAGTCACAGGGTTGGGGATGAAAAACTGTTTTTT.

The chain couples TRBV5-1 to TRBJ1-1; a possible D gene is TRBD1 (5 bases). Germline V lookup: CDR1 SGHRS, CDR2 YFSETQ. The CDR3 runs to 18 residues. The ends were cut back, 0 bases at V and 3 bases at J, with 21 bases in the middle. The CDR3 DNA is TGCGCCAGCAGCTTGGAGGGAGGGGTCGGTGATTGGGACACTGAAGCTTTCTTT. This encodes CASSLEGGVGDWDTEAFF.

J is TRBJ2-5 and V is TRBV2; D is possibly TRBD2 (6 bases). V lost 5 bases to trimming and J lost 5 bases, with 15 bases between them. CDR1 is SNHLY and CDR2 is FYNNEI in the germline V gene. CDR3 size: 14 residues. CDR3 loop: CASSLLTSRETQYF. CDR3 coding DNA: TGTGCCAGCAGTCTATTGACTAGTAGGGAGACCCAGTACTTC.

V usage is TRBV5-1 and J usage is TRBJ1-1; a weak D match, TRBD1 (6 bases). The CDR3 is 14 amino acids. Per germline, CDR1 SGHRS and CDR2 YFSETQ. Trimming removed 0 bases from V and 1 base from J, with 7 bases in between. The DNA of the CDR3 is TGCGCCAGCAGCTTGGAACAGGGGAACACTGAAGCTTTCTTT. This translates into CASSLEQGNTEAFF.

DNA for the CDR3: TGCGCCAGCAGCTTGGGCGGGACAGCCTCGGAGCAGTACTTC. Protein product: CASSLGGTASEQYF. The rearrangement uses TRBV5-1 and TRBJ2-7, with D tentatively TRBD1 (7 bases). Germline assignment: CDR1 SGHRS and CDR2 YFSETQ. The CDR3 is 14 amino acids. V was shortened by 0 bases and J by 7 bases, with 14 bases between the two germline ends.

The chain employs TRBV5-4 and TRBJ2-7; a weak D match, TRBD2 (6 bases). The germline V gene has CDR1 SGHNT and CDR2 YYREEE (reference sequence). The V end was cut by 5 bases, the J end by 7 bases, with 19 bases between. This CDR3 region has 14 residues. This CDR3 reads CASSSWGVPGEQYF. CDR3 in DNA: TGTGCCAGCAGTTCCTGGGGGGTACCGGGAGAGCAGTACTTC.

The CDR3 loop reads CASSPDRKYSGNTIYF. CDR3 sequence (DNA): TGTGCCAGCAGCCCAGACAGAAAGTACTCTGGAAACACCATATATTTT. This chain connects TRBV7-9 to TRBJ1-3; tentatively, D is TRBD1 (5 bases). The V gene lost 5 bases and the J gene lost 0 bases, with 14 bases spanning the gap. The CDR3 covers 16 residues. CDR1 SEHNR and CDR2 FQNEAQ come from the germline V gene (reference sequence). Based on the CDR3 plus reference TRBV7-9 and TRBJ1-3, the full variable domain is DTGVSQNPRHKITKRGQNVTFRCDPISEHNRLYWYRQTLGQGPEFLTYFQNEAQLEKSRLLSDRFSAERPKGSFSTLEIQRTEQGDSAMYLCASSPDRKYSGNTIYFGEGSWLTVV.

This sequence joins TRBV30 and TRBJ1-6, with 8 bases matching TRBD1. The J segment lost 7 bases and the V segment lost 1 base, leaving 3 bases of the junction unmatched. The CDR3 is made up of 14 amino acids. CDR1 is GTSNPN, CDR2 SVGIG, per germline (reference sequence). The CDR3 coding sequence is TGTGCCTGGAGTGCGGGACAGGCCAATTCACCCCTCCACTTT. This sequence encodes CAWSAGQANSPLHF.

This clone showed up just a few times. The rearrangement links TRBV2 to TRBJ1-2, with 8 bases that match TRBD1. This CDR3 comprises 16 residues. Germline assignment: CDR1 SNHLY and CDR2 FYNNEI. V was pared by 6 bases and J by 3 bases, with 12 bases of the junction left unmatched. The CDR3 bases are TGTGCCAGCAGGGAGCCCAGGGGGCGCGGGGACTATGGCTACACCTTC. Translated, it gives CASREPRGRGDYGYTF.

J is TRBJ2-5 and V is TRBV10-3; D unclear. Per germline, CDR1 ENHRY and CDR2 SYGVKD. V lost 3 bases and J lost 7, with 12 bases in between. The length of the CDR3 is 13 residues. The CDR3, as DNA: TGTGCCATCAGTGAACTCGCCCCGAGGACCCAGTACTTC. Protein: CAISELAPRTQYF.

The V gene is TRBV5-4, the J gene TRBJ2-2, with TRBD2 identical over 7 bases. Looked up from germline, CDR1 is SGHNT and CDR2 is YYREEE (reference sequence). CDR3 length: 14 amino acids. Germline trimming cut 7 bases from V and 5 bases from J; bases unmatched to any gene: 8. CDR3 in amino acids: CASFGREGTGELFF. CDR3 DNA sequence: TGTGCCAGCTTCGGCAGGGAGGGAACCGGGGAGCTGTTTTTT.

This chain connects TRBV6-4 to TRBJ1-5; 8 bases map to TRBD1. In germline, CDR1 is MRHNA, CDR2 SNTAGT. The CDR3 consists of 13 residues. The J segment lost 4 bases and the V segment lost 5 bases, leaving 1 base of the junction unmatched. The CDR3 is CASSQGANQPQHF. CDR3 nucleotides: TGTGCCAGCAGTCAGGGGGCAAATCAGCCCCAGCATTTT.

This chain links TRBV5-4 with TRBJ1-6; possibly TRBD1 for D (6 bases). Trimming pared 1 base from V and 5 bases from J, leaving 13 bases between. Germline values: CDR1 SGHNT, CDR2 YYREEE (reference sequence). CDR3 size: 16 residues. The CDR3 loop reads CASSLRGGWDNSPLHF. CDR3 DNA sequence: TGTGCCAGCAGCTTGAGGGGGGGCTGGGATAATTCACCCCTCCACTTT.

The rearrangement joins TRBV11-3 to TRBJ2-1; tentatively, D is TRBD2 (6 bases). The CDR3 extends over 12 amino acids. V was cut by 4 bases and J by 6 bases, with 7 bases left in between. The germline gives CDR1 SGHNT, CDR2 YENEEA. In DNA form, the CDR3 reads TGTGCCAGCAGCTACGGGGGCAATGAGCAGTTCTTC. Protein sequence: CASSYGGNEQFF.

DNA of the CDR3: TGTGCCAGCAGCCAGGTGGGGAGGGTAGATGAGCAGTTCTTC. Protein: CASSQVGRVDEQFF. The chain couples TRBV14 to TRBJ2-1; 7 nucleotides agree with TRBD2. V shed 3 bases and J 8 bases; nucleotides not matched to a gene: 7. Looked up from germline, CDR1 is SGHDN and CDR2 is FVKESK. This CDR3 has 14 amino acids.

The rearrangement uses TRBV2 and TRBJ2-7, with TRBD1 identical over 9 bases. The CDR3 is made up of 14 amino acids. V was clipped by 8 bases and J by 6 bases; unmatched bases: 11. The germline V gene encodes CDR1 SNHLY and CDR2 FYNNEI. The CDR3 reads CASPDGTGSGEQYF. DNA for the CDR3: TGTGCCAGCCCTGACGGGACAGGGAGCGGCGAGCAGTACTTC.

This chain joins TRBV27 and TRBJ2-3, with 8 bases identical to TRBD2. CDR1 is MNHEY, CDR2 SMNVEV, per germline (reference sequence). CDR3 length equals 16 residues. The J segment lost 0 bases and the V segment lost 4 bases, leaving 6 bases of the junction unmatched. CDR3 coding DNA: TGTGCCAGCAGTTCCCCAGCGGGGGCTAGCACAGATACGCAGTATTTT. Residues: CASSSPAGASTDTQYF.

The chain carries TRBV7-2 and TRBJ2-1; 15 nucleotides match TRBD2. The CDR3 loop spans 16 amino acids. Germline CDR1 and CDR2: SGHTA and FQGNSA. V shed 5 bases and J 7 bases; nucleotides not matched to a gene: 6. The CDR3 DNA sequence: TGTGCCAGCAGCCAGGGACTAGCGGGGGGCGGGAATGAGCAGTTCTTC. Protein: CASSQGLAGGGNEQFF. Complete variable domain (other parts from reference TRBV7-2 and TRBJ2-1): GAGVSQSPSNKVTEKGKDVELRCDPISGHTALYWYRQSLGQGLEFLIYFQGNSAPDKSGLPSDRFSAERTGGSVSTLTIQRTQQEDSAVYLCASSQGLAGGGNEQFFGPGTRLTVL.

The rearrangement links TRBV5-1 to TRBJ2-7; possibly TRBD1 for D (5 bases). Per germline, CDR1 SGHRS and CDR2 YFSETQ. This CDR3 region has 13 residues. V dropped 3 bases and J dropped 5 bases, with 12 bases sitting between them. The CDR3 coding sequence is TGCGCCAGCAGCTCAAAACAGGTGGACGAGCAGTACTTC. It translates to CASSSKQVDEQYF.

The V gene is TRBV6-5, the J gene TRBJ2-7; TRBD1 is a possible D gene (6 bases). The germline V gene has CDR1 MNHEY and CDR2 SVGAGI. Deletions cut 1 base from V and 5 bases from J, with 15 bases between. The CDR3 has 15 amino acids. The CDR3 reads CASSYFGRGSNEQYF. CDR3 DNA: TGTGCCAGCAGTTACTTTGGCAGGGGAAGCAACGAGCAGTACTTC.

The CDR3 protein is CASSAKFGNTIYF. The CDR3 nucleotides are TGTGCCAGCAGTGCCAAATTTGGAAACACCATATATTTT. The genes are TRBV6-1 and TRBJ1-3; D is unclear. The CDR3 is 13 amino acids. Trimming pared 4 bases from V and 3 bases from J, leaving 7 bases between. Germline lookup yields CDR1 MNHNS and CDR2 SASEGT.

The chain employs TRBV5-1 and TRBJ2-5; 10 nucleotides align to TRBD1. The CDR3 sequence is 16 residues long. Germline CDR1 is SGHRS and CDR2 is YFSETQ. Germline trimming cut 0 bases from V and 4 bases from J; bases unmatched to any gene: 6. The DNA for the CDR3 is TGCGCCAGCAGCTTGGGGGGGACAGGGGCAAGAGAGACCCAGTACTTC. This gives the protein CASSLGGTGARETQYF.

The genes are TRBV7-2 and TRBJ2-7; tentative D call: TRBD1 (5 bases). This CDR3 comprises 13 residues. Germline lookup yields CDR1 SGHTA and CDR2 FQGNSA. V was cut by 3 bases and J by 6 bases, with 12 bases left in between. CDR3 DNA sequence: TGTGCCAGCAGCTTGAGACAGTCGGGCGAGCAGTACTTC. This encodes CASSLRQSGEQYF.

This rearrangement joins TRBV5-1 to TRBJ2-5; 7 nucleotides match TRBD1. TRBJ2-7 matches the DNA end more closely, so the J call is doubtful. CDR1 is SGHRS and CDR2 is YFSETQ in the germline V gene. The CDR3 has 14 amino acids. CDR3: CASSLDPGGYEQYF. In nucleotides, the CDR3 is TGCGCCAGCAGCTTGGATCCAGGGGGCTACGAGCAGTACTTC.

V usage is TRBV6-5 and J usage is TRBJ2-5; D may be TRBD1 (6 bases). The J call may be incorrect, as the DNA end agrees better with TRBJ2-7. There are 14 residues in the CDR3. Germline lookup yields CDR1 MNHEY and CDR2 SVGAGI. CDR3 loop: CASSRTDSSYEQYF. DNA of the CDR3: TGTGCCAGCAGTCGGACAGATTCGTCCTACGAGCAGTACTTC.

The V gene is TRBV9, the J gene TRBJ2-2; 7 nucleotides align to TRBD1. This CDR3 spans 14 amino acids. Germline CDR1 and CDR2: SGDLS and YYNGEE. V was clipped by 7 bases and J by 0 bases; unmatched bases: 3. CDR3 DNA sequence: TGTGCCAGCCAGGGGGACGCGAACACCGGGGAGCTGTTTTTT. The encoded protein is CASQGDANTGELFF.

The V call is TRBV18, the J call TRBJ1-1, with TRBD1 identical over 8 bases. Germline-derived CDR1 and CDR2 are KGHSH and LQKENI. CDR3 size: 14 residues. Unmatched junction bases numbered 5, after V lost 7 bases and J lost 1 base. This CDR3 is CASFSGGTNTEAFF. CDR3 coding DNA: TGTGCCAGCTTTTCAGGGGGCACGAACACTGAAGCTTTCTTT.